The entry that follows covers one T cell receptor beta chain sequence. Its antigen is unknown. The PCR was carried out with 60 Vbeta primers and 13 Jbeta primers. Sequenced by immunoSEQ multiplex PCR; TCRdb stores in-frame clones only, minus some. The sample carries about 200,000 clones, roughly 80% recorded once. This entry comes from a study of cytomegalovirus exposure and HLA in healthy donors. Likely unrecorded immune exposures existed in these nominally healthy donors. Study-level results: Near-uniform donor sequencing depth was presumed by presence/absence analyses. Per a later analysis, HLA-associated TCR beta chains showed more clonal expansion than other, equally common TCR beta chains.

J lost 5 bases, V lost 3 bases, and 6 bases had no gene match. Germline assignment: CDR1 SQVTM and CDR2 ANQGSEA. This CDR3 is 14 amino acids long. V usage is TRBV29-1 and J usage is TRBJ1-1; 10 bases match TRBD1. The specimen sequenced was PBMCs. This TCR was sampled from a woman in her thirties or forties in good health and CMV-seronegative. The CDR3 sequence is CSVEDRGFGTEAFF. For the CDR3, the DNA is TGCAGCGTTGAGGACAGGGGGTTCGGGACTGAAGCTTTCTTT.